The 14 T cell receptor beta chains listed next were all sequenced from one sample in a study of molecular identifiers for immune sequencing clone quantification. MiXCR, run by TCRdb on the PCR reads, gives a single entry per CDR3 protein. The sample yields roughly 300,000 distinct CDR3 sequences, 24% seen once. The sequenced sample consisted of naive CD8+ T cells from blood, with Jurkat cell RNA spiked in. Described subset: FACS-sorted CD8+CD4-CCR7+CD45RA+ naive T cells. These TCRs come from a human donor in good health. Some libraries in this study had Jurkat cell RNA spiked in.

In the case of this clonotype: A read error is possible here, since a much larger clone lies one base away. The CDR3 ends on some other residue instead of the conserved phenylalanine or tryptophan, so this is likely a read error. The gene calls are TRBV12-3 or TRBV12-4 and TRBJ2-3; weak D call: TRBD2 (5 bases). V was pared by 5 bases and J by 1 base, with 28 bases between. CDR3 size: 20 residues. The CDR3 region has the DNA TGTGCCAGCAGTGTTCGCCCTGGATTCTCTCAGGAGGCTCGCACAGATACGCAGTATATT. Its protein is CASSVRPGFSQEARTDTQYI.

This clonotype was found many times. This chain links TRBV7-9 with TRBJ2-3, with TRBD2 as a possible D gene (5 bases). Germline assignment: CDR1 SEHNR and CDR2 FQNEAQ (reference sequence). Trimming cost V 4 bases and J 0 bases, with 11 bases left between them. The CDR3 length is 15 residues. The CDR3 protein is CASSSDWISTDTQYF. CDR3 nucleotide sequence: TGTGCCAGCAGCTCGGACTGGATTAGCACAGATACGCAGTATTTT.

Remarks on this clonotype: A much more abundant neighbour one base away suggests this may be a read error. The chain has TRBV30 and TRBJ1-1; D ambiguous. The V and J ends lost 1 base and 4 bases respectively, with 10 bases between them. Germline lookup yields CDR1 GTSNPN and CDR2 SVGIG (reference sequence). The CDR3 is 13 residues long. The CDR3 coding sequence is TGTGCCTGGAGTGGAGTTGGAAGCACTGAAGCTTTCTTT. Amino acids: CAWSGVGSTEAFF.

The chain joins TRBV24-1 to TRBJ2-5, with D tentatively TRBD2 (5 bases). The germline CDR1 and CDR2 sequences are KGHDR and SFDVKD. Trimming left V 0 bases short and J 4 bases short, with 8 bases between. There are 14 residues in the CDR3. CDR3 amino acids: CATSDLAGGETQYF. The CDR3, as DNA: TGTGCCACCAGTGATTTGGCAGGAGGAGAGACCCAGTACTTC.

The genes are TRBV29-1 and TRBJ2-1; tentative D call: TRBD2 (6 bases). Trimming took off 7 bases at V and 0 bases at J, with 10 bases between the two ends. Germline CDR1 reads SQVTM; CDR2 reads ANQGSEA. The CDR3 runs to 13 residues. CDR3 region: CSAGADSYNEQFF. In nucleotides, the CDR3 is TGCAGCGCGGGAGCGGACTCCTACAATGAGCAGTTCTTC.

This clonotype has just a few counts. The chain combines TRBV27 with TRBJ2-3; the match to TRBD2 covers 12 bases. V lost 5 bases to trimming and J lost 6 bases; unmatched junction nucleotides: 12. CDR1 and CDR2 (germline): MNHEY, SMNVEV (reference sequence). CDR3 size: 17 residues. The CDR3 protein is CASSVRGLAGIADTQYF. CDR3 bases: TGTGCCAGCAGTGTTAGAGGACTAGCGGGGATCGCGGATACGCAGTATTTT.

This chain links TRBV12-3 or TRBV12-4 with TRBJ2-1; either TRBD1 or TRBD2 may supply D (5 bases each). V gave up 3 bases and J gave up 8 bases, with 14 bases separating them. The CDR3 consists of 14 residues. The DNA for the CDR3 is TGTGCCAGCAGTTTCGGGACCCGACGGGATGAGCAGTTCTTC. It yields the protein CASSFGTRRDEQFF.

A remark on this clonotype: A much bigger clone sits one base away, suggesting this may be a read error. The conserved phenylalanine or tryptophan is not found at the CDR3 terminus, so this likely reflects a read error. J is TRBJ1-5 and V is TRBV27; D gene ambiguous. The V end lost 2 bases, the J end lost 5 bases, and 7 bases lay between the germline ends. The CDR3 runs to 13 residues. Germline V gene lookup returns CDR1 MNHEY and CDR2 SMNVEV (reference sequence). The CDR3, as DNA: TGTGCCAGCAGTTTAGGGATATATCAGCCCCAGCATTAT. Its translation: CASSLGIYQPQHY.

This clonotype was picked up many times. The V gene is TRBV7-2, the J gene TRBJ2-7; TRBD2 aligns across 8 bases. The V segment lost 2 bases and the J segment 3 bases; nucleotides outside the gene matches: 9. Germline CDR1 SGHTA, CDR2 FQGNSA. This CDR3 is built from 16 residues. The CDR3 DNA reads TGTGCCAGCAGCTTATACGGAGGACTAGCATTCTACGAGCAGTACTTC. Protein product: CASSLYGGLAFYEQYF.

This clonotype was seen many times. The chain combines TRBV20-1 with TRBJ2-7; 12 bases match TRBD2. V lost 5 bases, J lost 2 bases, and 4 bases stayed unmatched. This CDR3 contains 14 residues. Germline V lookup: CDR1 DFQATT, CDR2 SNEGSKA (reference sequence). CDR3 sequence: CSAPWTSGTYEQYF. CDR3 DNA sequence: TGCAGTGCTCCGTGGACTAGCGGGACCTACGAGCAGTACTTC.

This clonotype was seen at least ten times. The chain employs TRBV6-5 and TRBJ2-3; D remains unclear. Trimming removed 0 bases from V and 2 bases from J, with 6 bases in between. CDR3 size: 14 residues. Germline CDR1 reads MNHEY; CDR2 reads SVGAGI. As DNA, the CDR3 is TGTGCCAGCAGTTACTCAGACCACACAGATACGCAGTATTTT. The encoded protein is CASSYSDHTDTQYF.

Note on this clonotype: One base away lies a much larger clone, so this may be a sequencing read error. The CDR3 reads CTSSQGNFGTEAFF. In nucleotides, the CDR3 is TGCACCAGCAGCCAGGGAAACTTTGGTACTGAAGCTTTCTTT. The chain carries TRBV4-1 and TRBJ1-1; D is possibly TRBD1 (5 bases). CDR3 length: 14 residues. CDR1 and CDR2 (germline): MGHRA, YSYEKL.

To note about this clonotype: This sequence may be a read error, since a much larger clone differs from it by one base. The chain carries TRBV5-4 and TRBJ2-3; a weak D match, TRBD1 (6 bases). This CDR3 spans 14 amino acids. The germline V gene encodes CDR1 SGHNT and CDR2 YYREEE (reference sequence). The CDR3 DNA reads as TGTGCCAGGAGCTCTTGGACAGAAGGAGATACGCAGTATTTT. This translates into CARSSWTEGDTQYF. The full variable domain, with the rest looked up from reference TRBV5-4 and TRBJ2-3, is ETGVTQSPTHLIKTRGQQVTLRCSSQSGHNTVSWYQQALGQGPQFIFQYYREEENGRGNFPPRFSGLQFPNYSSELNVNALELDDSALYLCARSSWTEGDTQYFGPGTRLTVL.

This clonotype appeared a few times. The chain recombines TRBV2 with TRBJ2-4; the D is unclear. Germline-derived CDR1 and CDR2 are SNHLY and FYNNEI. V gave up 3 bases and J gave up 6 bases, with 12 bases separating them. The length of the CDR3 is 14 residues. CDR3 sequence (DNA): TGTGCCAGCAGTGATCCGCTAGAAGTAAACATTCAGTACTTC. Residues: CASSDPLEVNIQYF.